The rows below give T cell receptor beta chains drawn from one sample of a study of identical twins. TCRdb recomputed calls from the 5' RACE reads with MiXCR, one row per CDR3 protein. The data show 500,000 to 550,000 distinct CDR3 sequences, 20% to 25% seen once. The sample was also reused in another study, on yellow fever vaccine responses in identical twins.

The sample consisted of CD4+ T cells sorted from blood. The receptors stem from a woman under 30 in good health. The conserved cysteine and the conserved F or W are not part of the CDR3 here. Each record gives: V gene, J gene, clone size, CDR3 protein. The size field is filled for only some rows; it gives once, few, many or a size class.

V: TRBV7-8
J: TRBJ2-7
size: many
CDR3: ASSPTGTGYEQY

V: TRBV27
J: TRBJ2-3
size: few
CDR3: ASSGVQGPADTQY

V: TRBV7-9
J: TRBJ2-1
size: few
CDR3: ASSLVVGRGGEQF

V: TRBV25-1
J: TRBJ2-7
size: once
CDR3: ASSVGQGAEEQY

V: TRBV5-1
J: TRBJ2-1
size: many
CDR3: ASSVGYNEQF

V: TRBV12-3/TRBV12-4
J: TRBJ1-2
size: few
CDR3: ASAQESGYGYT

V: TRBV6-1
J: TRBJ1-1
size: NA
CDR3: ASGQRTTEAF

V: TRBV12-3/TRBV12-4
J: TRBJ2-1
size: NA
CDR3: ASSLASDNEQF

V: TRBV11-2
J: TRBJ2-4
size: NA
CDR3: ASSLGGGVVAKNIQY

V: TRBV24-1
J: TRBJ2-2
size: few
CDR3: ATTGDTDTGELF

V: TRBV6-5
J: TRBJ2-1
size: NA
CDR3: ASSYSRSSYNEQF

V: TRBV11-2
J: TRBJ1-1
size: few
CDR3: ASSLVRGRDTEAF

V: TRBV18
J: TRBJ1-1
size: many
CDR3: ASSPPGTGNTEAF

V: TRBV18
J: TRBJ2-7
size: few
CDR3: ASSSRLVGDEQY

V: TRBV28
J: TRBJ2-1
size: NA
CDR3: ASRGLAGAWTYNEQF

V: TRBV3-1
J: TRBJ2-3
size: NA
CDR3: ASTQFGQGVGMQY

V: TRBV19
J: TRBJ2-2
size: NA
CDR3: ASRLGQGTGELF

V: TRBV9
J: TRBJ2-1
size: NA
CDR3: ASSRGSGNNEQF

V: TRBV3-1
J: TRBJ1-1
size: NA
CDR3: ASSPRGAGATTEAF

V: TRBV10-3
J: TRBJ1-6
size: NA
CDR3: AISERAGDSPLH

V: TRBV10-3
J: TRBJ2-1
size: NA
CDR3: AISAGQGFEQF

V: TRBV25-1
J: TRBJ1-6
size: NA
CDR3: ASSEWDSYSPLH

V: TRBV12-3/TRBV12-4
J: TRBJ1-6
size: NA
CDR3: ASSFEPYNSPLH

V: TRBV11-2
J: TRBJ2-7
size: NA
CDR3: ASSFSGRYHEQY

V: TRBV12-3/TRBV12-4
J: TRBJ1-1
size: few
CDR3: ASSFRQGAGAF

V: TRBV12-3/TRBV12-4
J: TRBJ2-1
size: NA
CDR3: ASRVINEQF

V: TRBV11-2
J: TRBJ2-1
size: few
CDR3: ASSLVLRTTPGVYNEQF

V: TRBV9
J: TRBJ2-2
size: NA
CDR3: ASRETSGSYGGELF

V: TRBV12-3/TRBV12-4
J: TRBJ1-3
size: NA
CDR3: ASSSPFVISGNTIY

V: TRBV7-8
J: TRBJ2-1
size: NA
CDR3: ASSLGNRGGIGEQF

V: TRBV12-3/TRBV12-4
J: TRBJ2-1
size: NA
CDR3: ASSLVTYNEQF

V: TRBV2
J: TRBJ2-2
size: few
CDR3: ASSVTGSSPTGELF

V: TRBV3-1
J: TRBJ2-1
size: NA
CDR3: ASSQRSPLAGVSYNEQF

V: TRBV10-3
J: TRBJ2-1
size: NA
CDR3: AIRERESSYNEQF

V: TRBV20-1
J: TRBJ2-1
size: few
CDR3: SARDRGRTNEQF

V: TRBV20-1
J: TRBJ1-5
size: NA
CDR3: SATGPYNQPQH

V: TRBV5-1
J: TRBJ2-1
size: few
CDR3: ASSLVLITYNEQF

V: TRBV20-1
J: TRBJ2-7
size: few
CDR3: SARTSFHEQY

V: TRBV28
J: TRBJ2-3
size: few
CDR3: ASSVRNTQY

V: TRBV7-6
J: TRBJ2-3
size: NA
CDR3: ASSALGHSVDTQY

V: TRBV19
J: TRBJ2-7
size: NA
CDR3: ASSIVPGTGPYEQY

V: TRBV9
J: TRBJ2-2
size: many
CDR3: ASSDNTGELF

V: TRBV28
J: TRBJ2-7
size: few
CDR3: ASSLGQVRGEQY

V: TRBV12-3/TRBV12-4
J: TRBJ2-1
size: once
CDR3: ASSPSVGGVYNEQF

V: TRBV11-1
J: TRBJ2-2
size: NA
CDR3: ASSFGRWDFAGLNTGELF

V: TRBV20-1
J: TRBJ1-2
size: NA
CDR3: SARDKPGPVYGYT

V: TRBV2
J: TRBJ1-1
size: few
CDR3: ASSERLGYRGSRTEAF

V: TRBV5-1
J: TRBJ2-3
size: many
CDR3: ASSLDGGSTDTQY

V: TRBV2
J: TRBJ2-1
size: NA
CDR3: ASSPGQGFRYNEQF

V: TRBV4-1
J: TRBJ1-1
size: NA
CDR3: ASSQDFPRSTEAF

V: TRBV6-1
J: TRBJ2-1
size: once
CDR3: ASRPSGQGYNEQF

V: TRBV5-1
J: TRBJ2-2
size: NA
CDR3: ASSPERGLTGELF

V: TRBV5-1
J: TRBJ2-1
size: NA
CDR3: ASTSAGWYYNEQF

V: TRBV12-3/TRBV12-4
J: TRBJ1-1
size: NA
CDR3: ASRRQENTEAF

V: TRBV12-5
J: TRBJ2-7
size: few
CDR3: ASGLRSGTGGYYEQY

V: TRBV7-9
J: TRBJ1-5
size: NA
CDR3: ASSLEGQATNQPQH

V: TRBV20-1
J: TRBJ2-1
size: few
CDR3: SARAATGNEQF

V: TRBV14
J: TRBJ2-5
size: many
CDR3: ASRRSGRLGETQY

V: TRBV7-3
J: TRBJ2-1
size: few
CDR3: ASSLTRTDNEQF

V: TRBV12-3/TRBV12-4
J: TRBJ2-2
size: few
CDR3: ASSSIRTRNTGELF